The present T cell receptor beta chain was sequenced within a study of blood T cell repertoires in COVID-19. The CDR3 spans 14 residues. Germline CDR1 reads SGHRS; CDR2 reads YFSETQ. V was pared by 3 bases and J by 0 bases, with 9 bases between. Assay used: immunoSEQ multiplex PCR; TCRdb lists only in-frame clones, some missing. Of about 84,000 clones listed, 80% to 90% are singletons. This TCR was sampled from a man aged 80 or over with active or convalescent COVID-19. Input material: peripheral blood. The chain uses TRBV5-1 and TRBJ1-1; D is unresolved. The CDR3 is CASSYGRMNTEAFF. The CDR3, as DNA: TGCGCCAGCAGCTATGGCAGGATGAACACTGAAGCTTTCTTT.